The rows below give T cell receptor beta chains drawn from one sample of a study of cytomegalovirus exposure and HLA in healthy donors. Here immunoSEQ multiplex PCR was the method, and the copy in TCRdb shows in-frame clones only, minus some. The profile shows 170,000 or so clones, about 85% of them singletons. Specimen: PBMCs. The receptors were sampled from a man aged 18-30 years in good health and CMV-seronegative. The CDR3 runs from the conserved cysteine through the conserved F or W. A D gene is named only where the DNA matches it firmly. The size of a clone is reported for some rows only, either as once, few or many, or as a class for expanded clones.

V: TRBV13; D: -; length: 17; size: -; J: TRBJ2-6; DNA: TGTGCCAGCAGCTTAGGCGGGTCTAACTCTGGGGCCAACGTCCTGACTTTC; CDR3: CASSLGGSNSGANVLTF
V: TRBV27; D: -; length: 15; size: -; J: TRBJ2-3; DNA: TGTGCCAGCAGTTTTATTCCTACTAGCACAGATACGCAGTATTTT; CDR3: CASSFIPTSTDTQYF
V: TRBV10-3; D: -; length: 15; size: -; J: TRBJ1-6; DNA: TGTGCCATCAGTGAGTCGCCAGGCGGGAATTCACCCCTCCACTTT; CDR3: CAISESPGGNSPLHF
V: TRBV7-8; D: -; length: 16; size: -; J: TRBJ1-2; DNA: -; CDR3: CASSLKSFATGALLTF
V: TRBV27; D: -; length: 14; size: once; J: TRBJ2-7; DNA: TGTGCCAGCAGGGAGAGGGGGATACGAGACGAGCAGTACTTC; CDR3: CASRERGIRDEQYF
V: TRBV30; D: TRBD1; length: 13; size: -; J: TRBJ2-7; DNA: TGTGCCTGGACGCGGGACAGGGGCTACGAGCAGTACTTC; CDR3: CAWTRDRGYEQYF
V: TRBV5-1; D: -; length: 15; size: -; J: TRBJ2-2; DNA: TGCGCCAGCAGCTTGGACAGGGCGAACACCGGGGAGCTGTTTTTT; CDR3: CASSLDRANTGELFF
V: TRBV6-1; D: -; length: 16; size: -; J: TRBJ2-7; DNA: TGTGCCAGCAGTGATCTTCGGGGACAACTAGGTTACGAGCAGTACTTC; CDR3: CASSDLRGQLGYEQYF
V: TRBV6-1; D: -; length: 13; size: -; J: TRBJ2-2; DNA: TGTGCCAGCTGCAGCGGCCGCGGCGGGGAGCTGTTTTTT; CDR3: CASCSGRGGELFF
V: TRBV5-4; D: -; length: 11; size: -; J: TRBJ2-7; DNA: TGTGCCAGCAGCTTTGGAGTCGAGCAGTACTTC; CDR3: CASSFGVEQYF
V: TRBV19; D: TRBD2; length: 15; size: -; J: TRBJ2-3; DNA: TGTGCCAGTAAAAGACTAGCGGGCGTAACAGATACGCAGTATTTT; CDR3: CASKRLAGVTDTQYF
V: TRBV6-5; D: TRBD1; length: 14; size: once; J: TRBJ1-5; DNA: TGTGCCAGCAGCCGGACAGGGGACAATCAGCCCCAGCATTTT; CDR3: CASSRTGDNQPQHF
V: TRBV28; D: -; length: 18; size: -; J: TRBJ2-3; DNA: TGTGCCAGCAGTTTCCCTCCCGTCCCCTGGGCCAGCATGGATACGCAGTATTTT; CDR3: CASSFPPVPWASMDTQYF
V: TRBV29-1; D: -; length: 13; size: -; J: TRBJ1-1; DNA: TGCAGCGTCGCCGGGTTACAGGGTACTGAAGCTTTCTTT; CDR3: CSVAGLQGTEAFF
V: TRBV2; D: -; length: 12; size: -; J: TRBJ1-2; DNA: TGTGCCAGCAGGGAGAGGAGCTATGGCTACACCTTC; CDR3: CASRERSYGYTF
V: TRBV2; D: TRBD1; length: 15; size: once; J: TRBJ1-1; DNA: TGTGCCAGCAGTGGAGGGGACAGACTGAACACTGAAGCTTTCTTT; CDR3: CASSGGDRLNTEAFF
V: TRBV27; D: -; length: 11; size: once; J: TRBJ2-2; DNA: TGTGCCAGCACAAACACCGGGGAGCTGTTTTTT; CDR3: CASTNTGELFF
V: TRBV9; D: TRBD2; length: 15; size: few; J: TRBJ2-3; DNA: TGTGCCAGCAGCAGCTTACTAGCGGGGCCAGATACGCAGTATTTT; CDR3: CASSSLLAGPDTQYF
V: TRBV9; D: TRBD1; length: 15; size: -; J: TRBJ2-3; DNA: TGTGCCAGCAGCGTAGCCGGACAGGGAACAGATACGCAGTATTTT; CDR3: CASSVAGQGTDTQYF
V: TRBV2; D: -; length: 11; size: -; J: TRBJ1-2; DNA: TGTGCCAGCAGCCCGCGGGAGGGCTACACCTTC; CDR3: CASSPREGYTF
V: TRBV7-9; D: -; length: 15; size: -; J: TRBJ1-1; DNA: TGTGCCAGCAGCCCCGGCAGCGTCATGAACACTGAAGCTTTCTTT; CDR3: CASSPGSVMNTEAFF
V: TRBV6-6; D: TRBD1; length: 13; size: -; J: TRBJ1-4; DNA: TGTGCCACCCGGACAGGGGTATTGGAAAAACTGTTTTTT; CDR3: CATRTGVLEKLFF
V: TRBV2; D: TRBD1; length: 15; size: -; J: TRBJ1-5; DNA: TGTGCCAGCAGTGAAGCGGGGACAGGGAATCAGCCCCAGCATTTT; CDR3: CASSEAGTGNQPQHF
V: TRBV12-5; D: TRBD1; length: 16; size: -; J: TRBJ2-2; DNA: TGTGCTAGTGGTTTCTCCGGGACAGAGTTCACCGGGGAGCTGTTTTTT; CDR3: CASGFSGTEFTGELFF
V: TRBV9; D: -; length: 16; size: -; J: TRBJ2-2; DNA: TGTGCCAGCAGCGTTTCCCCAGGAGGTTACACCGGGGAGCTGTTTTTT; CDR3: CASSVSPGGYTGELFF
V: TRBV18; D: TRBD2; length: 15; size: -; J: TRBJ2-1; DNA: TGTGCCAGCTCACCAAGGAGCGGGAGCTACAATGAGCAGTTCTTC; CDR3: CASSPRSGSYNEQFF